This T cell receptor (beta chain) was sequenced during a study of stem cell transplantation in POMP-related autoinflammatory disease. Overall study: Before transplant: CD4+ naive skewing, low CD8+ proportions, reduced cytokine secretion. Findings of the study overall: A trend toward lower repertoire diversity and greater clonality appeared in every analyzed T-cell subset of PRAID patients. Unique TRB V-J gene pairings were limited in number in patients with PRAID.

Prominent immunodeficiency with autoinflammation defined PRAID. The protocol was immunoSEQ multiplex PCR, while the TCRdb copy is restricted to in-frame clones and leaves out a portion. The table has over 8,000 clones, around 79% seen once. Germline CDR1 reads MNHEY; CDR2 reads SVGAGI. J gave up 4 bases and V 4 bases, and 9 bases lay outside the gene matches. The CDR3 contains 16 residues. A note on this clone: What it binds is not known.

The source is a human patient with POMP-related autoinflammation and immune dysregulation (PRAID). A share of the T cells may be of graft donor origin. The sample consisted of CD4+ T cells from PBMCs, taken after stem cell transplantation. V gene TRBV6-5 combines with J gene TRBJ2-1; TRBD1 matches at 8 bases. The CDR3 DNA sequence: TGTGCCAGCAGTTCCTCTACAGGGGGATCTTACAATGAGCAGTTCTTC. It is translated as CASSSSTGGSYNEQFF.